This T cell receptor (beta chain) was captured by sequencing in a study of identical twins. The study's findings and limits: Less excess twin sharing appeared in beta out-of-frame sequences. Among monozygotic twins, out-of-frame TCR alpha sharing exceeded what models predicted.

TCRdb called the 5' RACE reads again in MiXCR, with one record for every CDR3 protein. The sample holds under 300,000 distinct CDR3 sequences; about 8% are singletons and the top ten take roughly 3.1%. Only healthy Caucasians were included as donors. CDR3 length: 17 amino acids. Germline CDR1 and CDR2: DFQATT and SNEGSKA (reference sequence). The trim removed 5 bases at V and 2 bases at J, leaving 14 bases unmatched. This clonotype was seen ten or more times. Its antigen is unidentified. This sample was shared with a second study, whose subject was yellow fever vaccine responses in identical twins.

The TCR comes from a woman aged 18-29 years in good health. The sample consisted of CD8+ T cells sorted from blood. The V call is TRBV20-1, the J call TRBJ2-3; TRBD2 matches 9 bases. This CDR3 is CSAPKASGVLNTDTQYF. In nucleotides, the CDR3 is TGCAGTGCTCCCAAGGCTAGCGGGGTTCTAAACACAGATACGCAGTATTTT.